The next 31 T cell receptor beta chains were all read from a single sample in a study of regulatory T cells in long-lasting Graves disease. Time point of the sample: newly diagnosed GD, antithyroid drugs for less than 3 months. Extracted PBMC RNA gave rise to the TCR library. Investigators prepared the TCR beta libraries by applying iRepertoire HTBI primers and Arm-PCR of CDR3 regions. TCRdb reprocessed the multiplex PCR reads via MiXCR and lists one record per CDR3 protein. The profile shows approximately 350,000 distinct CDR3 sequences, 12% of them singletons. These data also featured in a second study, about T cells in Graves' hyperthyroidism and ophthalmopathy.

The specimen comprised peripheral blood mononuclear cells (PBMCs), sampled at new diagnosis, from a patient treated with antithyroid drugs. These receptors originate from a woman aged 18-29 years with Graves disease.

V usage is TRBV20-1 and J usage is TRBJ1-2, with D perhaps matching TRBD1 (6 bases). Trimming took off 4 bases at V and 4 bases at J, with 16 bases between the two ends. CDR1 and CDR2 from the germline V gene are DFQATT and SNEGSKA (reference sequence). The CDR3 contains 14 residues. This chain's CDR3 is CSATYRDSVYGYTF. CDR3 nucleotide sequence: TGCAGTGCTACCTACAGGGATTCGGTCTATGGCTACACCTTC.

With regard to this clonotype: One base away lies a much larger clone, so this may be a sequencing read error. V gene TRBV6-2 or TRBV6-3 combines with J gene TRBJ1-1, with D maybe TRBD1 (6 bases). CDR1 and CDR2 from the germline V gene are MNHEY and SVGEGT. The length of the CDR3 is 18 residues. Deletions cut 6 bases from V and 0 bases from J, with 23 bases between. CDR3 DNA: TGTGCCAGCAGCTACCCGATACCGGGACATCTAATGAACACTGAAGCTTTCTTT. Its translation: CASSYPIPGHLMNTEAFF.

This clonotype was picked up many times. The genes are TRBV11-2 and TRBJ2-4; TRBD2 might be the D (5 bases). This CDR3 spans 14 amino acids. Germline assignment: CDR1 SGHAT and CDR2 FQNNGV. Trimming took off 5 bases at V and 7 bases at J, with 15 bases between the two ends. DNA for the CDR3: TGTGCCAGCAGCGCGGTACGGGGTGGGAACATTCAGTACTTC. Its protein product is CASSAVRGGNIQYF.

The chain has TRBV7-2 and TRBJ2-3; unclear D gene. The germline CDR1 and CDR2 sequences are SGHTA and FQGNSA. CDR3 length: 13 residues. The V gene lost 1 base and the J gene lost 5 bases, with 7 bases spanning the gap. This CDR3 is CASSLEERDTQYF. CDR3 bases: TGTGCCAGCAGCTTAGAAGAGAGAGATACGCAGTATTTT.

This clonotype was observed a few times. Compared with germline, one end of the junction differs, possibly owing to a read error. CDR3: CSASMLVANPEAFF. The CDR3 DNA follows: TGCAGCGCATCGATGCTTGTGGCGAACCCTGAAGCTTTCTTT. V is TRBV29-1 and J is TRBJ1-1; the D is unclear. The CDR3 is 14 amino acids. Per the germline V gene, CDR1 is SQVTM and CDR2 is ANQGSEA.

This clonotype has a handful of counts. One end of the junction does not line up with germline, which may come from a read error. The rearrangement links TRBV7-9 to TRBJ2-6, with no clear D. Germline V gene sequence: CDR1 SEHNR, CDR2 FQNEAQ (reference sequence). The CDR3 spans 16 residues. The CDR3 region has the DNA TGCGCCAGCAGCCGGGCCACGAGCTCTGGGGCCAACGTCCTGACTTTC. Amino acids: CASSRATSSGANVLTF.

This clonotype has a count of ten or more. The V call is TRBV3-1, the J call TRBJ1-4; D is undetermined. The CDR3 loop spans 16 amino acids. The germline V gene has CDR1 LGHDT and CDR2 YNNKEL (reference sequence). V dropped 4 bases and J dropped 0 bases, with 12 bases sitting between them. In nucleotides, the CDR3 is TGTGCCAGCAGCCCAGTCGAGGTTGCAACTAATGAAAAACTGTTTTTT. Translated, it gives CASSPVEVATNEKLFF.

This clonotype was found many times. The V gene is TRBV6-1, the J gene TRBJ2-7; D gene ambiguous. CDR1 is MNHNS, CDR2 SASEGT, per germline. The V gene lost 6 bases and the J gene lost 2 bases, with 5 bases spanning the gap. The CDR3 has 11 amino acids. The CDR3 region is CASRAAYEQYV. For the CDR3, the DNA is TGTGCCAGCAGGGCGGCCTACGAGCAGTACGTC.

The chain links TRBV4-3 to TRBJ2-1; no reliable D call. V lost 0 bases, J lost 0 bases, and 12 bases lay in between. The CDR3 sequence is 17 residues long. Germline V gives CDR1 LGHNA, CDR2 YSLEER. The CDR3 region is CASSQDLASGSYNEQFF. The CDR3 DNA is TGCGCCAGCAGCCAAGATTTGGCTTCCGGCTCCTACAATGAGCAGTTCTTC.

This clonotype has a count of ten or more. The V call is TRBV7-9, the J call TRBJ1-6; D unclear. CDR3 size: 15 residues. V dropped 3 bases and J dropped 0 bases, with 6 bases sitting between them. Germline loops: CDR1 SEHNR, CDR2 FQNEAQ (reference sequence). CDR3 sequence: CASSFSRSYNSPLHF. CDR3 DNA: TGTGCCAGCAGCTTCTCCCGCTCCTATAATTCACCCCTCCACTTT.

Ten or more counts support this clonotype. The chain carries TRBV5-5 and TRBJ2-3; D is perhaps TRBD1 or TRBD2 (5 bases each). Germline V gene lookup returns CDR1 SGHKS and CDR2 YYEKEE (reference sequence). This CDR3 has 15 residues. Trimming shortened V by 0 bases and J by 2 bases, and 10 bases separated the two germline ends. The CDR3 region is CASSLAVGVTDTQYF. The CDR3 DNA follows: TGTGCCAGCAGCTTGGCCGTGGGGGTCACAGATACGCAGTATTTT.

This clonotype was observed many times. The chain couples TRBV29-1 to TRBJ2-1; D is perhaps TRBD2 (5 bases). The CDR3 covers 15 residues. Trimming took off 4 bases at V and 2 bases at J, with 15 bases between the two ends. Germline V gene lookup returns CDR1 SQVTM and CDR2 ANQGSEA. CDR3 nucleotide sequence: TGCAGCGTTGCTACACCGACCGGGACCTACAATGAGCAGTTCTTC. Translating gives CSVATPTGTYNEQFF.

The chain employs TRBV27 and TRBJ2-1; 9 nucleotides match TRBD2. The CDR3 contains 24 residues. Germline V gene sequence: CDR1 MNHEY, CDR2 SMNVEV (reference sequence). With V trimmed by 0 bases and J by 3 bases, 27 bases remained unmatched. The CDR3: CASSLSNREWVAGAGAGYYNEQFF. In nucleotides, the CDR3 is TGTGCCAGCAGTTTATCGAATCGGGAGTGGGTAGCGGGAGCGGGTGCGGGGTACTACAATGAGCAGTTCTTC.

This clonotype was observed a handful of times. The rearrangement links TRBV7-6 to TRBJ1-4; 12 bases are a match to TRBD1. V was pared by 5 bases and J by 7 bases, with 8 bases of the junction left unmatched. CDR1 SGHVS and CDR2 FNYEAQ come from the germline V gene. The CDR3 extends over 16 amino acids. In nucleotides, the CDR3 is TGTGCCAGCAGCCCCGGGACAGGGGGCTTACGTGAAAAACTGTTTTTT. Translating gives CASSPGTGGLREKLFF.

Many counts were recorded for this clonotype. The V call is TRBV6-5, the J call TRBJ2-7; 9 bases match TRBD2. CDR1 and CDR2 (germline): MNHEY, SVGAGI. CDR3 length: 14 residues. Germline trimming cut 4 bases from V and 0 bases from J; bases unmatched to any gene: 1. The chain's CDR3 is CASSWTSVSYEQYF. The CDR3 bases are TGTGCCAGCAGTTGGACTAGCGTCTCCTACGAGCAGTACTTC.

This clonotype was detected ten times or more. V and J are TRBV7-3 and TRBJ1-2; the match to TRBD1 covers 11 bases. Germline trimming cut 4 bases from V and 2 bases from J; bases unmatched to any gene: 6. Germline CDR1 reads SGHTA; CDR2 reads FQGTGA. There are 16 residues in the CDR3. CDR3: CASSSGQGVLNYGYTF. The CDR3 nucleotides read TGTGCCAGCAGCTCGGGACAGGGGGTTCTAAACTATGGCTACACCTTC.

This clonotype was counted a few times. The CDR3 nucleotides read TGTGCCAGCACCCAAAACTGGGAGGCCCAGTACTTC. Translated, it gives CASTQNWEAQYF. The V gene is TRBV7-9, the J gene TRBJ2-5, with a possible D match to TRBD2 (6 bases). V was shortened by 7 bases and J by 9 bases, with 15 bases between the two germline ends. The CDR3 has 12 residues. CDR1 is SEHNR, CDR2 FQNEAQ, per germline (reference sequence).

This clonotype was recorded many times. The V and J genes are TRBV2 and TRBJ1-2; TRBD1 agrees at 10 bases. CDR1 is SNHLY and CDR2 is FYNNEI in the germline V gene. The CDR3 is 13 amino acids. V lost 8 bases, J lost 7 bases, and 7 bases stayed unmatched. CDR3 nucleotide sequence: TGTGCCAGCTGGGGACAGGGGCTTGCTGGCTACACCTTC. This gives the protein CASWGQGLAGYTF. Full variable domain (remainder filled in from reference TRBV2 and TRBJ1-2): EPEVTQTPSHQVTQMGQEVILRCVPISNHLYFYWYRQILGQKVEFLVSFYNNEISEKSEIFDDQFSVERPDGSNFTLKIRSTKLEDSAMYFCASWGQGLAGYTFGSGTRLTVV.

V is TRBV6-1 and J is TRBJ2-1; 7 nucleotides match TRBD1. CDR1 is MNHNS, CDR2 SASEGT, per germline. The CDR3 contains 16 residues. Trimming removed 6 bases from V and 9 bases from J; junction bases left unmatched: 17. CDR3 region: CASSRPRQGHIGEQFF. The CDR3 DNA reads TGTGCCAGCAGCCGTCCGAGACAGGGACATATCGGTGAGCAGTTCTTC.

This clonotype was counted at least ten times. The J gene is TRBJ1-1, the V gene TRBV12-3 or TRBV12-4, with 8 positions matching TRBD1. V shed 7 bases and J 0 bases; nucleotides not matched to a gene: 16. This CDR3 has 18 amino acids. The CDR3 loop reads CASNLRQGNFYMNTEAFF. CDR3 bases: TGTGCCAGCAATCTTAGACAGGGGAATTTTTATATGAACACTGAAGCTTTCTTT.

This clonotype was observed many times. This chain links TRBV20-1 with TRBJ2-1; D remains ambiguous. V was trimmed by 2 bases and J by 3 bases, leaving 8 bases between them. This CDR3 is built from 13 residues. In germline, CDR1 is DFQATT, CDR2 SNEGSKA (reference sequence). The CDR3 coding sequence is TGCAGTGCTAGAAGGCCTCTCTACAATGAGCAGTTCTTC. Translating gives CSARRPLYNEQFF.

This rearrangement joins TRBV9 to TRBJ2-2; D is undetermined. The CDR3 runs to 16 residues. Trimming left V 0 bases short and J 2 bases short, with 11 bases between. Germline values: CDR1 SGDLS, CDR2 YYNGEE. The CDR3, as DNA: TGTGCCAGCAGCGTAGGTGGCGGAATTAACACCGGGGAGCTGTTTTTT. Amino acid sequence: CASSVGGGINTGELFF.

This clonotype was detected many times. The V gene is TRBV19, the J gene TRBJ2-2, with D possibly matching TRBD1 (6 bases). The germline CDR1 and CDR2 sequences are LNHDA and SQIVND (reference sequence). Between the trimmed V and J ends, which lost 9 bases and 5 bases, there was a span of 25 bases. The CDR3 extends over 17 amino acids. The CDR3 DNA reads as TGTGCCAGCACGAAGAGAATCCCGGGACACCAGACCGGGGAGCTGTTTTTT. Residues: CASTKRIPGHQTGELFF.

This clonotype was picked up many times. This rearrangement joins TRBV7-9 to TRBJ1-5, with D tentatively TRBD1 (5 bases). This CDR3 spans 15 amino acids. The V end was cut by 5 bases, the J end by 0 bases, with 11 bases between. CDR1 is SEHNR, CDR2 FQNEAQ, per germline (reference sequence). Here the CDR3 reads CASSEGTDSNQPQHF. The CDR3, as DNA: TGTGCCAGCAGCGAGGGGACCGATAGCAATCAGCCCCAGCATTTT.

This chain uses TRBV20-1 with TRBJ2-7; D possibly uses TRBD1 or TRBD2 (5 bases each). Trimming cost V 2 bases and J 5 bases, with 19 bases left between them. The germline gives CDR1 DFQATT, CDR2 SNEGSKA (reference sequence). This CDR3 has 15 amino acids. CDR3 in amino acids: CSARPGTYFRHEQYF. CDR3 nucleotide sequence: TGCAGTGCTAGACCCGGGACCTACTTTCGGCACGAGCAGTACTTC.

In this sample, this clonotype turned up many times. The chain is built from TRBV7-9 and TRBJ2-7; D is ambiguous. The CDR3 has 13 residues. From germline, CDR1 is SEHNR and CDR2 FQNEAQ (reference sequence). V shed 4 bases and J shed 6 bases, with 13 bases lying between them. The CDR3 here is CASSSPVILEQYF. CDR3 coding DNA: TGTGCCAGCAGCTCCCCGGTAATTCTCGAGCAGTACTTC. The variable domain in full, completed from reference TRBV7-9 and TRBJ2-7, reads DTGVSQNPRHKITKRGQNVTFRCDPISEHNRLYWYRQTLGQGPEFLTYFQNEAQLEKSRLLSDRFSAERPKGSFSTLEIQRTEQGDSAMYLCASSSPVILEQYFGPGTRLTVT.

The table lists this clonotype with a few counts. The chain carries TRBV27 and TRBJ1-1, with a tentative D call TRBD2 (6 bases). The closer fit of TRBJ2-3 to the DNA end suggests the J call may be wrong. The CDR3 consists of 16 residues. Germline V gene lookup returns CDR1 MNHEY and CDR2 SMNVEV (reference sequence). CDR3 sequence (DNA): TGTGCCAGCAGTCCCCATCGGGGGAGGTTTGGAGATACGCAGTATTTT. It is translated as CASSPHRGRFGDTQYF.

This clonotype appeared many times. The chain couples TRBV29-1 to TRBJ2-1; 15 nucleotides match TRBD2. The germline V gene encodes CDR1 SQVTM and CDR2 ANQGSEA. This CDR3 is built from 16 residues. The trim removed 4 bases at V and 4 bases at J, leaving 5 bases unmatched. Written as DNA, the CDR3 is TGCAGCGTTGCCTGGACTAGCGGGAGGGTTTACAATGAGCAGTTCTTC. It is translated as CSVAWTSGRVYNEQFF.

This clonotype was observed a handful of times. Here the CDR3 reads CASRDSGTDTQYF. The CDR3 coding sequence is TGTGCCAGCAGAGACAGTGGCACAGATACGCAGTATTTT. V usage is TRBV7-9 and J usage is TRBJ2-3; maybe TRBD1 (5 bases). The ends were cut back, 6 bases at V and 1 base at J, with 8 bases in the middle. The CDR3 extends over 13 amino acids. CDR1 SEHNR and CDR2 FQNEAQ come from the germline V gene (reference sequence).

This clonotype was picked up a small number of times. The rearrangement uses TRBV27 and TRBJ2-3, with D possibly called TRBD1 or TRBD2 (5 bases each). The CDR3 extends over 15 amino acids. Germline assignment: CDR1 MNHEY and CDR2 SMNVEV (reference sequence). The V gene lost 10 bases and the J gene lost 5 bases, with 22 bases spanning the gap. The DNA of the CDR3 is TGTGCCACCCGGGGCCAGCGGCTCCTCAGAGATACGCAGTATTTT. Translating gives CATRGQRLLRDTQYF.

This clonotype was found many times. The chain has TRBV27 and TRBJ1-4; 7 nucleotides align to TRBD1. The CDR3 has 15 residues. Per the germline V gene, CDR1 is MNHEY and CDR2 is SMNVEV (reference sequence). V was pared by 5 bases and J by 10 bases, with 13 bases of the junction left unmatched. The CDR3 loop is CASSQPRQGLGKLFF. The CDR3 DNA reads TGTGCCAGCAGTCAACCTCGACAGGGTTTGGGAAAACTGTTTTTT.